This T cell receptor (beta chain) comes out of a study of blood T cell repertoires in COVID-19. About the research overall: The analysed material was cDNA or gDNA that came from T cells, B-cell-depleted T cells, or PBMCs.

The protocol was immunoSEQ multiplex PCR, while the TCRdb copy is restricted to in-frame clones and leaves out a portion. In the table there are 110,000 to 150,000 clones, 76% of which are singletons. Looked up from germline, CDR1 is MNHEY and CDR2 is SVGAGI. CDR3 size: 12 residues. Trimming pared 6 bases from V and 5 bases from J, leaving 10 bases between. The material sequenced was peripheral blood. This sequence originates from a man in his sixties with acute or convalescent COVID-19. V and J are TRBV6-5 and TRBJ2-5; D might be TRBD1 (5 bases). The CDR3 protein is CASRPRGETQYF. In DNA form, the CDR3 reads TGTGCCAGCAGACCTAGGGGTGAGACCCAGTACTTC.